What follows are 31 T cell receptor beta chains derived from one specimen sequenced in a study of cytomegalovirus exposure and HLA in healthy donors. Use of 60 Vbeta and 13 Jbeta primers characterized the PCR. The assay was immunoSEQ multiplex PCR, and TCRdb's table has in-frame clones only and misses some. Of about 110,000 clones in the sample, 80% to 85% are singletons; the top ten hold under 2.5%. The specimen sequenced was PBMCs. The receptors originated from a woman in her 30s in good health and CMV-seronegative.

In this sample, this clone turned up a few times. This chain connects TRBV28 to TRBJ1-1; 9 bases are shared with TRBD1. Germline V lookup: CDR1 MDHEN, CDR2 SYDVKM. Unmatched junction bases numbered 5, after V lost 3 bases and J lost 0 bases. The CDR3 spans 16 residues. The CDR3 protein is CASSFLGQGLNTEAFF. DNA for the CDR3: TGTGCCAGCAGTTTCTTAGGACAGGGGTTGAACACTGAAGCTTTCTTT.

The rearrangement joins TRBV10-3 to TRBJ2-3; D call uncertain. The V and J ends lost 2 bases and 1 base respectively, with 10 bases between them. Germline V CDR1 and CDR2: ENHRY, SYGVKD. The CDR3 has 15 residues. CDR3 in amino acids: CAISELGSGTDTQYF. CDR3 bases: TGTGCCATCAGTGAGCTAGGATCAGGCACAGATACGCAGTATTTT.

The chain has TRBV27 and TRBJ1-2, with D possibly being TRBD1 (6 bases). Trimming took 6 bases from V and 8 from J, leaving 22 bases between them. The CDR3 has 15 amino acids. Germline lookup yields CDR1 MNHEY and CDR2 SMNVEV (reference sequence). DNA for the CDR3: TGTGCCAGCAGGCGGTCCCAACAGGGAGTTTACGGCTACACCTTC. Its translation is CASRRSQQGVYGYTF.

The rearrangement links TRBV19 to TRBJ1-2, with 10 bases that match TRBD1. Germline CDR1 LNHDA, CDR2 SQIVND (reference sequence). This CDR3 is 13 amino acids long. Germline trimming cut 10 bases from V and 4 bases from J; bases unmatched to any gene: 6. The CDR3 loop reads CATTGQGIYGYTF. CDR3 coding DNA: TGTGCCACTACGGGACAGGGGATCTATGGCTACACCTTC.

The rearrangement links TRBV7-2 to TRBJ2-7; 10 bases fit TRBD2. Germline V gives CDR1 SGHTA, CDR2 FQGNSA. V was pared by 5 bases and J by 4 bases, with 8 bases of the junction left unmatched. This CDR3 has 15 amino acids. The CDR3 bases are TGTGCCAGCAGCCTAGGAGCGGGAGGGCCTTACGAGCAGTACTTC. Encoded protein: CASSLGAGGPYEQYF.

This rearrangement joins TRBV27 to TRBJ2-1; 7 bases fit TRBD2. V was pared by 6 bases and J by 1 base, with 9 bases of the junction left unmatched. CDR1 and CDR2 from the germline V gene are MNHEY and SMNVEV (reference sequence). The CDR3 runs 16 residues. CDR3 coding DNA: TGTGCCAGCAGGCCCAAGCGGGATCGGTCCTACAATGAGCAGTTCTTC. Its translation is CASRPKRDRSYNEQFF.

This sequence joins TRBV5-1 and TRBJ1-1; D is ambiguous. The CDR3 spans 15 residues. The V gene lost 1 base and the J gene lost 1 base, with 11 bases spanning the gap. CDR1 and CDR2 from the germline V gene are SGHRS and YFSETQ. CDR3 bases: TGCGCCAGCAGCTTGCTACCGGACTCGAACACTGAAGCTTTCTTT. It specifies CASSLLPDSNTEAFF.

V is TRBV4-1 and J is TRBJ2-7; 8 bases agree with TRBD1. Unmatched junction bases numbered 13, after V lost 3 bases and J lost 6 bases. The CDR3 totals 16 residues. Germline CDR1 is MGHRA and CDR2 is YSYEKL. As DNA, the CDR3 is TGCGCCAGCAGCCAGGGACCGGGACAGGCCGGCGTCGAGCAGTACTTC. This codes for CASSQGPGQAGVEQYF.

This clone appeared once. The rearrangement joins TRBV5-1 to TRBJ1-1; 10 bases line up with TRBD1. This CDR3 spans 15 amino acids. Germline CDR1 SGHRS, CDR2 YFSETQ. V gave up 5 bases and J gave up 4 bases; unmatched junction bases: 8. CDR3 in amino acids: CASSYRTGGTTEAFF. As DNA, the CDR3 is TGCGCCAGCAGTTATAGGACAGGGGGGACCACTGAAGCTTTCTTT.

This sequence joins TRBV6-4 and TRBJ2-1, with 12 bases fitting TRBD2. Germline CDR1 reads MRHNA; CDR2 reads SNTAGT. V lost 2 bases to trimming and J lost 9 bases; unmatched junction nucleotides: 5. This CDR3 contains 15 residues. As DNA, the CDR3 is TGTGCCAGCAGTGACCTAGCGGGAGGGCCTGGTGAGCAGTTCTTC. Residues: CASSDLAGGPGEQFF.

The chain employs TRBV7-9 and TRBJ2-2, with 13 bases aligning to TRBD2. The CDR3 extends over 15 amino acids. Looked up from germline, CDR1 is SEHNR and CDR2 is FQNEAQ (reference sequence). V lost 5 bases, J lost 5 bases, and 2 bases stayed unmatched. The CDR3: CASSPTSGGTGELFF. CDR3 sequence (DNA): TGTGCCAGCAGCCCGACTAGCGGGGGGACCGGGGAGCTGTTTTTT.

This chain links TRBV19 with TRBJ1-2, with D possibly being TRBD1 (6 bases). The V end lost 3 bases, the J end lost 0 bases, and 17 bases lay between the germline ends. The CDR3 length is 17 residues. CDR1 and CDR2 (germline): LNHDA, SQIVND (reference sequence). The CDR3 bases are TGTGCCAGTAGTATCCCCTCCGGGACAACTACTAACTATGGCTACACCTTC. Its translation: CASSIPSGTTTNYGYTF.

V usage is TRBV11-2 and J usage is TRBJ1-2; 8 nucleotides match TRBD1. Germline CDR1 and CDR2: SGHAT and FQNNGV. J lost 0 bases, V lost 5 bases, and 8 bases had no gene match. The CDR3 contains 16 residues. CDR3 coding DNA: TGTGCCAGCAGCATCGGGACAGGTTCTTCTAACTATGGCTACACCTTC. This translates into CASSIGTGSSNYGYTF.

The chain uses TRBV2 and TRBJ1-6, with D possibly TRBD1 on 5 matching bases. V lost 7 bases and J 10 bases, leaving 14 bases between the germline ends. This CDR3 comprises 13 residues. The germline V gene encodes CDR1 SNHLY and CDR2 FYNNEI. Here the CDR3 DNA reads TGTGCCAGCACCAGGGCGAGAAACTCACCCCTCCACTTT. It is translated as CASTRARNSPLHF.

The CDR3 nucleotides are TGTGCCAGTAGTACCCCTAATCAGGTTCCCCTTGAGCAGTTCTTC. It yields the protein CASSTPNQVPLEQFF. The chain uses TRBV19 and TRBJ2-1; D remains ambiguous. This CDR3 has 15 amino acids. The V end was cut by 4 bases, the J end by 9 bases, with 19 bases between. Germline CDR1 reads LNHDA; CDR2 reads SQIVND (reference sequence).

The J gene is TRBJ1-3, the V gene TRBV10-3, with D maybe TRBD1 (6 bases). The ends were cut back, 0 bases at V and 1 base at J, with 7 bases in the middle. The CDR3 contains 15 residues. Germline CDR1 and CDR2: ENHRY and SYGVKD. CDR3 protein: CAISESGGSGNTIYF. Here the CDR3 DNA reads TGTGCCATCAGTGAGTCAGGGGGATCTGGAAACACCATATATTTT.

V usage is TRBV27 and J usage is TRBJ2-7, with D possibly being TRBD1 (5 bases). Trimming removed 7 bases from V and 3 bases from J, with 16 bases in between. Looked up from germline, CDR1 is MNHEY and CDR2 is SMNVEV (reference sequence). This CDR3 is built from 14 residues. The CDR3 nucleotides are TGTGCCAGCACTACTCAGGCAGGGCGCTACGAGCAGTACTTC. Protein sequence: CASTTQAGRYEQYF.

The CDR3 loop reads CASSGRQGGFGYTF. The CDR3 DNA sequence: TGTGCCAGCAGCGGGAGACAGGGAGGTTTTGGCTACACCTTC. V is TRBV9 and J is TRBJ1-2; TRBD1 matches 7 bases. The CDR3 runs 14 residues. Losses at the gene ends were 3 bases for V and 7 bases for J; bases not matched to a gene: 9. Germline assignment: CDR1 SGDLS and CDR2 YYNGEE.

This clone was detected a few times. CDR3 coding DNA: TGCGCCAGCAGCCAAGAAGTTGCCACGTGGGTCGGACAGCCCTACGAGCAGTACTTC. Its protein is CASSQEVATWVGQPYEQYF. This rearrangement joins TRBV4-1 to TRBJ2-7; D perhaps matches TRBD1 (6 bases). The CDR3 contains 19 residues. Trimming took 0 bases from V and 2 from J, leaving 23 bases between them. Per germline, CDR1 MGHRA and CDR2 YSYEKL.

This clone came up a few times. The V gene is TRBV30, the J gene TRBJ2-7; D is perhaps TRBD1 (6 bases). Trimming removed 2 bases from V and 2 bases from J, with 7 bases in between. This CDR3 comprises 12 residues. The germline V gene encodes CDR1 GTSNPN and CDR2 SVGIG (reference sequence). CDR3: CAWSPGAYEQYF. The CDR3 coding sequence is TGTGCCTGGAGTCCAGGGGCCTACGAGCAGTACTTC.

This clone turned up a few times. The chain couples TRBV27 to TRBJ2-3; 12 bases line up with TRBD2. This CDR3 region has 15 residues. Germline V gene lookup returns CDR1 MNHEY and CDR2 SMNVEV (reference sequence). The V gene end was trimmed by 6 bases and the J gene end by 6 bases; junction bases not matched to a gene: 7. The CDR3 DNA reads as TGTGCCAGCAGGCCCCTAGCGGGAGGGCAGGATACGCAGTATTTT. Amino acids: CASRPLAGGQDTQYF.

V is TRBV28 and J is TRBJ2-1, with 14 positions matching TRBD2. Trimming cost V 7 bases and J 7 bases; bases outside gene matches: 9. The CDR3 is 16 amino acids. The germline V gene has CDR1 MDHEN and CDR2 SYDVKM. The DNA for the CDR3 is TGTGCCAGCAAACCTCCCGGGACTAGCGGGAGTAATGAGCAGTTCTTC. Translation gives CASKPPGTSGSNEQFF. The full variable domain, with the rest looked up from reference TRBV28 and TRBJ2-1, is DVKVTQSSRYLVKRTGEKVFLECVQDMDHENMFWYRQDPGLGLRLIYFSYDVKMKEKGDIPEGYSVSREKKERFSLILESASTNQTSMYLCASKPPGTSGSNEQFFGPGTRLTVL.

Only a few counts were recorded for this clone. This chain uses TRBV6-6 with TRBJ2-7; possibly TRBD1 for D (5 bases). The V and J ends lost 10 bases and 3 bases respectively, with 10 bases between them. The germline V gene encodes CDR1 MNHNY and CDR2 SVGAGI (reference sequence). The CDR3 consists of 11 residues. DNA of the CDR3: TGTGCCACCGCTAGGGGCTACGAGCAGTACTTC. It yields the protein CATARGYEQYF.

The chain is built from TRBV4-1 and TRBJ2-2; 7 bases map to TRBD1. The V segment lost 4 bases and the J segment 3 bases; nucleotides outside the gene matches: 14. The germline gives CDR1 MGHRA, CDR2 YSYEKL. This CDR3 is 18 amino acids long. The CDR3 nucleotides are TGCGCCAGCAGCCTCATAACCTACAGGGGTCAATACACCGGGGAGCTGTTTTTT. Amino acid sequence: CASSLITYRGQYTGELFF.

A word on this clone: Other DNA sequences in this specimen translate into the identical CDR3. The CDR3 DNA follows: TGTGCCAGCAGCTCTAGAGGGAACACTGAAGCTTTCTTT. Translation gives CASSSRGNTEAFF. The chain couples TRBV7-8 to TRBJ1-1, with D uncertain. V was shortened by 4 bases and J by 1 base, with 7 bases between the two germline ends. Germline V gene lookup returns CDR1 SGHVS and CDR2 FQNEAQ. This CDR3 has 13 residues.

The chain uses TRBV6-6 and TRBJ2-2, with D tentatively TRBD2 (5 bases). This CDR3 region has 15 residues. The germline V gene has CDR1 MNHNY and CDR2 SVGAGI (reference sequence). V lost 6 bases to trimming and J lost 0 bases, with 11 bases between them. As DNA, the CDR3 is TGTGCCAGCAGCCTGACTACTCCGAACACCGGGGAGCTGTTTTTT. As protein: CASSLTTPNTGELFF.

This chain links TRBV18 with TRBJ2-1, with 10 nucleotides matching TRBD2. This CDR3 is 15 amino acids long. Germline CDR1 reads KGHSH; CDR2 reads LQKENI. V lost 4 bases, J lost 3 bases, and 3 bases stayed unmatched. CDR3 protein: CASSRTSGYYNEQFF. The CDR3, as DNA: TGTGCCAGCTCACGGACTAGCGGCTACTACAATGAGCAGTTCTTC.

The sample holds a few counts of this clone. The chain couples TRBV4-1 to TRBJ2-1, with a tentative D call TRBD2 (6 bases). V was pared by 3 bases and J by 10 bases, with 13 bases between. This CDR3 has 13 amino acids. Per germline, CDR1 MGHRA and CDR2 YSYEKL. CDR3 nucleotide sequence: TGCGCCAGCAGCCATATACTAGCAAGGGAGCAGTTCTTC. Translation gives CASSHILAREQFF.

The CDR3: CASSQGAVDRWERGEQFF. The DNA for the CDR3 is TGCGCCAGCAGCCAAGGAGCCGTTGATAGGTGGGAGCGCGGTGAGCAGTTCTTC. The rearrangement joins TRBV4-3 to TRBJ2-1; D perhaps matches TRBD2 (5 bases). V lost 1 base, J lost 9 bases, and 25 bases lay in between. CDR1 is LGHNA, CDR2 YSLEER, per germline. CDR3 size: 18 residues.

This clone appeared a single time. The rearrangement links TRBV5-8 to TRBJ1-6; D might be TRBD1 (5 bases). This CDR3 comprises 14 residues. V lost 6 bases to trimming and J lost 6 bases, with 13 bases between them. CDR1 is SGHTS, CDR2 YDEGEE, per germline. CDR3 bases: TGTGCCAGCACCCGCGGGGGGTTTAATTCACCCCTCCACTTT. It is translated as CASTRGGFNSPLHF.

This chain connects TRBV19 to TRBJ2-2; D ambiguous. The CDR3 is 12 amino acids. Per the germline V gene, CDR1 is LNHDA and CDR2 is SQIVND (reference sequence). Trimming stripped 4 bases from V and 7 bases from J, with 7 bases between. CDR3 region: CASSRGLGELFF. As DNA, the CDR3 is TGTGCCAGTAGTAGAGGTCTCGGGGAGCTGTTTTTT.